The next 31 T cell receptor beta chains were all read from a single sample in a study of graft-versus-host responses after intestinal transplantation. Method: immunoSEQ multiplex PCR; TCRdb's copy keeps in-frame clones and lacks some. This sample yields around 54,000 clones, of which roughly 89% are seen a single time; roughly 6% belongs to the top ten. The sample here was PBMCs, taken approximately 97 weeks after intestinal transplant. Receptors originate from a human patient who received an intestinal transplant, so some T cells may come from the graft donor.

The chain recombines TRBV5-4 with TRBJ2-3, with a weak D call TRBD1 (5 bases). The CDR3 length is 15 residues. In germline, CDR1 is SGHNT, CDR2 YYREEE (reference sequence). V was clipped by 1 base and J by 0 bases, with 9 bases between them. The CDR3 loop is CASSLRQGSTDTQYF. The CDR3, as DNA: TGTGCCAGCAGCTTGAGGCAGGGAAGCACAGATACGCAGTATTTT. The entire variable domain, with the rest obtained from reference TRBV5-4 and TRBJ2-3, is as follows: ETGVTQSPTHLIKTRGQQVTLRCSSQSGHNTVSWYQQALGQGPQFIFQYYREEENGRGNFPPRFSGLQFPNYSSELNVNALELDDSALYLCASSLRQGSTDTQYFGPGTRLTVL.

The chain has TRBV11-1 and TRBJ1-6; tentatively, D is TRBD1 (5 bases). Trimming removed 0 bases from V and 7 bases from J, with 10 bases in between. Germline loops: CDR1 SGHAT, CDR2 FQDESV (reference sequence). This CDR3 region has 15 residues. The CDR3 region is CASSLAPGTNSPLHF. CDR3 nucleotide sequence: TGTGCCAGCAGCTTAGCGCCGGGGACGAATTCACCCCTCCACTTT.

The V and J genes are TRBV5-1 and TRBJ1-1; 8 nucleotides agree with TRBD1. Germline CDR1 reads SGHRS; CDR2 reads YFSETQ. V lost 0 bases to trimming and J lost 6 bases; unmatched junction nucleotides: 1. The CDR3 is 13 residues long. CDR3 in DNA: TGCGCCAGCAGCTTGGAACAGGGGGCTGAAGCTTTCTTT. Residues: CASSLEQGAEAFF.

The chain couples TRBV6-1 to TRBJ1-2; D perhaps matches TRBD1 (5 bases). This CDR3 contains 13 residues. Trimming took 6 bases from V and 5 from J, leaving 13 bases between them. In germline, CDR1 is MNHNS, CDR2 SASEGT. CDR3 nucleotide sequence: TGTGCCAGCAGCCAGACAGCGTTATATGGCTACACCTTC. Protein sequence: CASSQTALYGYTF.

The chain is built from TRBV7-2 and TRBJ2-2; D gene ambiguous. The CDR3 is 12 amino acids. Germline V gene lookup returns CDR1 SGHTA and CDR2 FQGNSA. Trimming shortened V by 8 bases and J by 6 bases, and 10 bases separated the two germline ends. For the CDR3, the DNA is TGTGCCAGCCGCCATTTCCCCGGGGAGCTGTTTTTT. This translates into CASRHFPGELFF.

This clone has just one count. In DNA form, the CDR3 reads TGTGCCAGTAGTGAGGCGTCAGAGACCCAGTACTTC. Encoded protein: CASSEASETQYF. V usage is TRBV19 and J usage is TRBJ2-5; D gene ambiguous. V lost 5 bases to trimming and J lost 4 bases, with 8 bases between them. CDR1 LNHDA and CDR2 SQIVND come from the germline V gene (reference sequence). The length of the CDR3 is 12 residues.

As regards this clone: Other DNA sequences in this sample translate to the same CDR3. V usage is TRBV6-4 and J usage is TRBJ2-3, with 8 bases lining up with TRBD2. The germline gives CDR1 MRHNA, CDR2 SNTAGT. Trimming at V came to 0 bases and at J to 4 bases, leaving 3 bases not matched to a gene. The CDR3 runs 15 residues. The CDR3 reads CASSDSTGGADTQYF. DNA of the CDR3: TGTGCCAGCAGTGACTCGACGGGGGGGGCAGATACGCAGTATTTT.

The J gene is TRBJ1-2, the V gene TRBV20-1, with D hard to call. The CDR3 has 11 residues. The germline V and J ends were trimmed by 7 bases and 8 bases, with 14 bases remaining between them. Germline assignment: CDR1 DFQATT and CDR2 SNEGSKA (reference sequence). The CDR3 is CSVTTVSGYTF. CDR3 sequence (DNA): TGCAGTGTGACGACGGTCTCAGGCTACACCTTC.

The CDR3 DNA reads TGTGCCAGCAGCTTACTCGACTTCACAGATACGCAGTATTTT. It yields the protein CASSLLDFTDTQYF. The V call is TRBV7-9, the J call TRBJ2-3; D not resolved. Trimming took off 2 bases at V and 2 bases at J, with 8 bases between the two ends. The CDR3 has 14 residues. The germline V gene encodes CDR1 SEHNR and CDR2 FQNEAQ (reference sequence).

The chain employs TRBV19 and TRBJ2-3; 7 bases line up with TRBD2. CDR1 is LNHDA and CDR2 is SQIVND in the germline V gene (reference sequence). This CDR3 has 15 amino acids. With 5 bases clipped from V and 2 bases from J, the junction kept 7 bases outside the gene matches. The DNA for the CDR3 is TGTGCCAGTAGTCCCTCTAGCGGATACACAGATACGCAGTATTTT. Protein: CASSPSSGYTDTQYF.

The genes are TRBV9 and TRBJ1-5; D perhaps matches TRBD1 (6 bases). In germline, CDR1 is SGDLS, CDR2 YYNGEE. V lost 4 bases to trimming and J lost 4 bases, with 9 bases between them. The CDR3 spans 13 residues. This CDR3 is CASSRDRNQPQHF. The CDR3, as DNA: TGTGCCAGCAGCCGAGACAGGAATCAGCCCCAGCATTTT.

The rearrangement uses TRBV4-1 and TRBJ1-5, with D possibly TRBD1 on 6 matching bases. The CDR3 length is 15 residues. Germline V CDR1 and CDR2: MGHRA, YSYEKL. The V end was cut by 4 bases, the J end by 6 bases, with 16 bases between. This CDR3 is CASSRLTGTSQPQHF. The DNA for the CDR3 is TGCGCCAGCAGCCGTCTAACAGGGACCAGTCAGCCCCAGCATTTT.

V usage is TRBV7-9 and J usage is TRBJ2-4; the D call may be TRBD1 or TRBD2 (6 bases each). Germline CDR1 is SEHNR and CDR2 is FQNEAQ (reference sequence). This CDR3 comprises 14 residues. The ends were cut back, 3 bases at V and 7 bases at J, with 13 bases in the middle. CDR3 coding DNA: TGTGCCAGCAGCTTGTTCGAAGGGGGGAACATTCAGTACTTC. The encoded protein is CASSLFEGGNIQYF.

The V gene is TRBV25-1, the J gene TRBJ1-1; 8 bases align to TRBD1. The V and J ends lost 4 bases and 1 base, in that order; junction bases with no gene match: 2. Germline V gene lookup returns CDR1 MGHDK and CDR2 SYGVNS. This CDR3 is built from 14 residues. This chain's CDR3 is CASSGDRGNTEAFF. In DNA, the CDR3 is TGTGCCAGCAGTGGAGACAGGGGGAACACTGAAGCTTTCTTT.

The chain joins TRBV7-9 to TRBJ2-3; 10 bases are shared with TRBD1. Germline CDR1 and CDR2: SEHNR and FQNEAQ (reference sequence). Trimming at V came to 5 bases and at J to 5 bases, leaving 4 bases not matched to a gene. This CDR3 has 14 amino acids. CDR3 amino acids: CASSATGGLDTQYF. DNA for the CDR3: TGTGCCAGCAGCGCGACAGGGGGCTTAGATACGCAGTATTTT.

This clone was observed a single time. The chain employs TRBV18 and TRBJ1-4, with 8 bases lining up with TRBD1. This CDR3 comprises 16 residues. J lost 4 bases, V lost 4 bases, and 8 bases had no gene match. Germline-derived CDR1 and CDR2 are KGHSH and LQKENI. The CDR3 DNA follows: TGTGCCAGCTCACGAGGACAGGGAGTAGGTAATGAAAAACTGTTTTTT. This gives the protein CASSRGQGVGNEKLFF.

This rearrangement joins TRBV5-1 to TRBJ1-2, with 9 bases aligning to TRBD1. Germline values: CDR1 SGHRS, CDR2 YFSETQ. V lost 3 bases to trimming and J lost 1 base; unmatched junction nucleotides: 1. The CDR3 length is 14 residues. CDR3 DNA sequence: TGCGCCAGCAGCTCGGGACAGGGTAACTATGGCTACACCTTC. This gives the protein CASSSGQGNYGYTF.

This chain links TRBV7-9 with TRBJ2-7; maybe TRBD2 (6 bases). Trimming cost V 1 base and J 3 bases, with 13 bases left between them. The germline V gene has CDR1 SEHNR and CDR2 FQNEAQ (reference sequence). The length of the CDR3 is 15 residues. CDR3 amino acids: CASSLVLRGSYEQYF. DNA for the CDR3: TGTGCCAGCAGCTTAGTTTTGCGGGGTAGCTACGAGCAGTACTTC.

The CDR3 sequence: CASSSDRGAYEQYF. DNA for the CDR3: TGCGCCAGCAGCTCGGACAGGGGGGCCTACGAGCAGTACTTC. V gene TRBV5-1 combines with J gene TRBJ2-7, with 10 bases fitting TRBD1. Per germline, CDR1 SGHRS and CDR2 YFSETQ. The CDR3 extends over 14 amino acids. V lost 3 bases and J lost 2; bases outside the gene matches: 2. The whole variable domain, remainder taken from reference TRBV5-1 and TRBJ2-7, is KAGVTQTPRYLIKTRGQQVTLSCSPISGHRSVSWYQQTPGQGLQFLFEYFSETQRNKGNFPGRFSGRQFSNSRSEMNVSTLELGDSALYLCASSSDRGAYEQYFGPGTRLTVT.

The V and J genes are TRBV5-4 and TRBJ2-7; 7 bases fit TRBD1. The CDR3 covers 14 residues. V lost 2 bases to trimming and J lost 2 bases; unmatched junction nucleotides: 4. Germline V lookup: CDR1 SGHNT, CDR2 YYREEE (reference sequence). For the CDR3, the DNA is TGTGCCAGCAGCTTCGGCAGGGGGACCTACGAGCAGTACTTC. As protein: CASSFGRGTYEQYF.

The chain carries TRBV7-8 and TRBJ2-3, with 16 bases matching TRBD2. The CDR3 extends over 20 amino acids. V shed 3 bases and J 2 bases; nucleotides not matched to a gene: 11. CDR1 and CDR2 (germline): SGHVS, FQNEAQ. This CDR3 is CASSFLSGTSGGAPTDTQYF. The CDR3, as DNA: TGTGCCAGCAGCTTCCTCTCCGGGACTAGCGGGGGGGCCCCCACAGATACGCAGTATTTT.

The chain couples TRBV9 to TRBJ2-2; a possible D gene is TRBD2 (5 bases). Looked up from germline, CDR1 is SGDLS and CDR2 is YYNGEE. V was cut by 6 bases and J by 6 bases, with 12 bases left in between. This CDR3 comprises 13 residues. The CDR3 DNA follows: TGTGCCAGCACCGTCGGGGTTTCCGGGGAGCTGTTTTTT. Amino acid sequence: CASTVGVSGELFF.

The V call is TRBV13, the J call TRBJ2-7; perhaps TRBD1 as D (6 bases). Germline values: CDR1 PRHDT, CDR2 FYEKMQ (reference sequence). The CDR3 contains 14 residues. V was clipped by 4 bases and J by 1 base, with 11 bases between them. CDR3 in DNA: TGTGCCAGCAGCTCCCGGGACATATCCTACGAGCAGTACTTC. It encodes CASSSRDISYEQYF.

The chain joins TRBV4-1 to TRBJ1-1; D is unclear. CDR1 MGHRA and CDR2 YSYEKL come from the germline V gene. Trimming stripped 1 base from V and 0 bases from J, with 6 bases between. This CDR3 spans 14 amino acids. The CDR3, as DNA: TGCGCCAGCAGCCAAGTTTCAGTGAACACTGAAGCTTTCTTT. Translating gives CASSQVSVNTEAFF.

The chain recombines TRBV10-3 with TRBJ1-2; 7 nucleotides align to TRBD1. The junction had 13 bases not matched to a gene; V was cut back by 8 bases and J by 4 bases. Germline loops: CDR1 ENHRY, CDR2 SYGVKD. The CDR3 is 15 amino acids. The CDR3 region has the DNA TGTGCCATCTTCGGGGGTGAGGGGGCATTCTATGGCTACACCTTC. This sequence encodes CAIFGGEGAFYGYTF.

The chain combines TRBV6-6 with TRBJ2-1; 10 bases fit TRBD2. The CDR3 spans 16 residues. V was pared by 5 bases and J by 0 bases, with 4 bases of the junction left unmatched. CDR1 and CDR2 (germline): MNHNY, SVGAGI (reference sequence). This chain's CDR3 is CASSPSGGASYNEQFF. DNA for the CDR3: TGTGCCAGCAGTCCAAGCGGGGGGGCCTCCTACAATGAGCAGTTCTTC.

The gene calls are TRBV19 and TRBJ1-5, with D hard to call. The CDR3 has 15 amino acids. V dropped 1 base and J dropped 4 bases, with 11 bases sitting between them. From germline, CDR1 is LNHDA and CDR2 SQIVND (reference sequence). CDR3 loop: CASSIVHSGNQPQHF. The CDR3 DNA follows: TGTGCCAGTAGTATAGTACACTCGGGGAATCAGCCCCAGCATTTT. Combining the CDR3 with reference TRBV19 and TRBJ1-5 gives the whole variable domain DGGITQSPKYLFRKEGQNVTLSCEQNLNHDAMYWYRQDPGQGLRLIYYSQIVNDFQKGDIAEGYSVSREKKESFPLTVTSAQKNPTAFYLCASSIVHSGNQPQHFGDGTRLSIL.

The J gene is TRBJ2-3, the V gene TRBV29-1; 7 bases are a match to TRBD2. This CDR3 region has 14 residues. CDR1 and CDR2 (germline): SQVTM, ANQGSEA. The junction had 8 bases not matched to a gene; V was cut back by 7 bases and J by 1 base. CDR3 bases: TGCAGCGGGCGACGGGGGGTGGGCACAGATACGCAGTATTTT. Its protein is CSGRRGVGTDTQYF.

The chain carries TRBV7-9 and TRBJ2-5, with D uncertain. CDR1 and CDR2 (germline): SEHNR, FQNEAQ (reference sequence). V was shortened by 11 bases and J by 2 bases, with 9 bases between the two germline ends. The CDR3 is 11 amino acids. Here the CDR3 reads CAERLQETQYF. DNA of the CDR3: TGTGCCGAACGACTGCAAGAGACCCAGTACTTC.

This chain joins TRBV6-1 and TRBJ2-7; perhaps D is TRBD1 or TRBD2 (5 bases each). Per the germline V gene, CDR1 is MNHNS and CDR2 is SASEGT. The V end lost 5 bases, the J end lost 7 bases, and 12 bases lay between the germline ends. The CDR3 is made up of 12 amino acids. CDR3 sequence reads: CASSSGTREQYF. In DNA, the CDR3 is TGTGCCAGCAGTTCCGGGACGAGGGAGCAGTACTTC.

CDR3 coding DNA: TGTGCCAGCAGCCACTCCTACGAGCAGTACTTC. This sequence encodes CASSHSYEQYF. The chain is built from TRBV6-1 and TRBJ2-7; D is undetermined. The V and J ends lost 6 bases and 0 bases respectively, with 3 bases between them. The CDR3 covers 11 residues. Germline CDR1 reads MNHNS; CDR2 reads SASEGT.